The T cell receptor (beta chain) described here comes from a study of cytomegalovirus exposure and HLA in healthy donors. Study-wide points: Within a later analysis, the majority of CMV-associated TCR beta chains appeared HLA-restricted. For most subjects, TCR beta sequences were reported to predict HLA-A and HLA-B alleles with accuracy.

This clone was seen more than once but under ten times. Its specificity is not known. Donors counted as nominally healthy when sampled, yet unrecorded immune exposures were likely. The CDR3 contains 15 residues. V gave up 8 bases and J gave up 0 bases, with 16 bases separating them. From germline, CDR1 is MNHEY and CDR2 SVGAGI. Researchers ran the PCR with 60 Vbeta and 13 Jbeta primers. Generated by immunoSEQ multiplex PCR, the TCRdb table keeps only in-frame clones and is missing some. This table has around 150,000 clones, approximately 80% appearing once. The rearrangement links TRBV6-5 to TRBJ1-1; no clear D gene. Sample: PBMCs. This sequence originates from a man aged 18-30 years in good health and CMV-seropositive. This chain's CDR3 is CASGPDGLVNTEAFF. CDR3 sequence (DNA): TGTGCCAGCGGGCCGGACGGACTTGTGAACACTGAAGCTTTCTTT.